The clone carrying this TCR beta chain appeared many times. What it binds is unknown. The germline CDR1 and CDR2 sequences are SNHLY and FYNNEI. The CDR3 consists of 15 residues. Trimming pared 7 bases from V and 0 bases from J, leaving 13 bases between. There were TCR beta CDR3 regions amplified from RNA transcripts. HTBI primers were used for first-round RT-PCR of the TCR CDR3. TCRdb reanalysed the multiplex PCR reads using MiXCR and keeps one entry per CDR3 protein. The sample consists of fewer than 400,000 distinct CDR3 sequences, 25% of them appearing once. The source of the sample is a study of T cells in Graves' hyperthyroidism and ophthalmopathy. Notes on the study in general: Most thyroid clonotypes expanded above 0.001 were also detected in blood. For ophthalmopathy, model prediction preceded onset by a median roughly 5.9 months. In simple terms, a model built on 13 V-J features told ophthalmopathy apart from stable hyperthyroidism.

The sequence was collected from a man in his forties or fifties with Graves' hyperthyroidism. V usage is TRBV2 and J usage is TRBJ2-1, with a possible D match to TRBD2 (5 bases). The sequencing input was blood. CDR3 nucleotide sequence: TGTGCCAGCAAGGAGCGGACGAGCTCCTACAATGAGCAGTTCTTC. It is translated as CASKERTSSYNEQFF.